A selection of T cell receptor beta chains follows, all from one sample in a study of cytomegalovirus exposure and HLA in healthy donors. Clones were sequenced by immunoSEQ multiplex PCR, and TCRdb holds only the in-frame ones, with some missing. Here the sample table reports about 160,000 clones. Sequences were obtained from PBMCs. These receptors came from an older woman in good health and CMV-seronegative. Both conserved end residues are part of each CDR3. A D gene is named only where the DNA matches it firmly.

CASSQSTEGGYTF	TGTGCCAGCAGTCAGTCGACTGAGGGAGGCTACACCTTC	TRBJ1-2	.	13	TRBV25-1
CASSDPGETHEQYF	TGCGCCAGCAGTGATCCGGGAGAGACCCACGAGCAGTACTTC	TRBJ2-7	.	14	TRBV10-2
CATSRGSGDQYF	TGTGCCACCAGCAGAGGATCCGGAGATCAGTATTTT	TRBJ2-3	.	12	TRBV15
CASSYPTGNYGYTF	TGTGCCAGCAGTTACCCGACAGGGAACTATGGCTACACCTTC	TRBJ1-2	TRBD1	14	TRBV6-6
CASSLTDLMTYEQYF	TGTGCCAGCAGCTTAACCGACTTGATGACCTACGAGCAGTACTTC	TRBJ2-7	.	15	TRBV7-9
CAIRQRGEAFF	TGTGCCATCAGGCAGAGGGGGGAAGCTTTCTTT	TRBJ1-1	.	11	TRBV10-3
CASRDPAGTKNIQYF	TGCGCCAGTCGGGATCCTGCGGGGACCAAAAACATTCAGTACTTC	TRBJ2-4	.	15	TRBV5-1
CASSLVDRAYEQYF	TGTGCCAGCAGCTTGGTGGACAGGGCCTACGAGCAGTACTTC	TRBJ2-7	TRBD1	14	TRBV11-2
CASSALQGARETQYF	TGCGCCAGCAGCGCTTTACAGGGGGCACGGGAGACCCAGTACTTC	TRBJ2-5	TRBD1	15	TRBV5-1
CASSLSLGNRGPGELFF	TGTGCCAGCAGCTTAAGTCTGGGAAACAGGGGGCCCGGGGAGCTGTTTTTT	TRBJ2-2	TRBD1	17	TRBV11-3
CASTERGPSYNEQFF	TGCGCCAGCACAGAGCGGGGGCCCTCCTACAATGAGCAGTTCTTC	TRBJ2-1	TRBD2	15	TRBV5-1
CASSLTSGTDNYGYTF	TGTGCCAGCTCACTTACCTCCGGGACAGATAACTATGGCTACACCTTC	TRBJ1-2	TRBD1	16	TRBV18
CASSADRASYEQYF	TGTGCCAGCAGTGCTGACAGGGCCTCCTACGAGCAGTACTTC	TRBJ2-7	TRBD1	14	TRBV6-1
CASSSGRALGRGDTQYF	TGTGCCAGTAGTAGCGGGAGGGCCCTTGGTCGGGGAGATACGCAGTATTTT	TRBJ2-3	TRBD2	17	TRBV19
CASRRTVTDTQYF	TGTGCCAGCAGGCGGACAGTCACAGATACGCAGTATTTT	TRBJ2-3	.	13	TRBV14
CASSLTSGTYNEQFF	TGCGCCAGCAGCCTCACTAGCGGGACGTACAATGAGCAGTTCTTC	TRBJ2-1	TRBD2	15	TRBV4-1
CASSQSGHNRHEQYF	TGCGCCAGCAGTCAATCGGGGCACAATAGACACGAGCAGTACTTC	TRBJ2-7	.	15	TRBV23-1
CASSLAQGRGNGNTIYF	TGTGCCAGCAGCTTAGCGCAGGGCCGAGGAAATGGAAACACCATATATTTT	TRBJ1-3	.	17	TRBV7-9
CASSLDRVPSGNTIYF	TGTGCCAGCAGCCTCGACAGGGTCCCGTCTGGAAACACCATATATTTT	TRBJ1-3	TRBD1	16	TRBV9
CASSRYYEQYF	TGTGCCAGCAGCCGGTACTACGAGCAGTACTTC	TRBJ2-7	.	11	TRBV7-9
CASSTLSGVGQPQHF	TGTGCCAGCAGTACCCTATCGGGGGTCGGTCAGCCCCAGCATTTT	TRBJ1-5	.	15	TRBV2
CSVVGANGYTF	TGCAGCGTTGTGGGCGCCAATGGCTACACCTTC	TRBJ1-2	.	11	TRBV29-1
CASSPRCLCGHTEAFF	TGTGCCAGCAGCCCGAGATGTCTCTGCGGTCACACTGAAGCTTTCTTT	TRBJ1-1	.	16	TRBV21-1
CASSPRWWELFF	TGTGCCAGCAGCCCCCGGTGGTGGGAGCTGTTTTTT	TRBJ2-2	.	12	TRBV7-2
CSVLTGTSYEQYF	TGCAGCGTCTTGACAGGAACATCCTACGAGCAGTACTTC	TRBJ2-7	.	13	TRBV29-1
CASSQEARQPQHF	TGCGCCAGCAGCCAAGAAGCCCGTCAGCCCCAGCATTTT	TRBJ1-5	.	13	TRBV4-3
CASVFSGTSTDTQYF	TGTGCCAGCGTTTTTAGCGGGACCAGCACAGATACGCAGTATTTT	TRBJ2-3	TRBD2	15	TRBV11-2
CASSNRGPGANVLTF	TGTGCCAGCAGCAACAGGGGGCCTGGGGCCAACGTCCTGACTTTC	TRBJ2-6	TRBD1	15	TRBV7-9
CASSPTAQNTEAFF	TGTGCCAGCAGCCCGACAGCACAAAACACTGAAGCTTTCTTT	TRBJ1-1	.	14	TRBV9
CASSLSTLNTEAFF	TGTGCCAGCAGCTTGTCGACATTGAACACTGAAGCTTTCTTT	TRBJ1-1	.	14	TRBV5-5
CASSSPKQGASTGELFF	TGTGCCAGCAGCTCCCCTAAACAGGGGGCATCTACCGGGGAGCTGTTTTTT	TRBJ2-2	TRBD1	17	TRBV5-4
CAWSGDSQVYGYTF	TGTGCCTGGAGTGGGGACAGCCAAGTCTATGGCTACACCTTC	TRBJ1-2	TRBD1	14	TRBV30
CASSDIGNTEAFF	TGTGCCAGCAGTGATATCGGGAACACTGAAGCTTTCTTT	TRBJ1-1	.	13	TRBV2
CASSQVASGGYGSYNEQFF	TGCGCCAGCAGCCAAGTGGCTAGCGGGGGGTACGGCTCCTACAATGAGCAGTTCTTC	TRBJ2-1	TRBD2	19	TRBV4-1
CASSPSTGLQNQPQHF	TGTGCCAGCAGTCCTTCGACAGGGCTCCAGAATCAGCCCCAGCATTTT	TRBJ1-5	TRBD1	16	TRBV27
CASSPQGKTYNEQFF	TGTGCCAGCAGCCCACAGGGGAAGACCTACAATGAGCAGTTCTTC	TRBJ2-1	TRBD1	15	TRBV7-2
CATSRLAGAQPYEQYF	TGTGCCACCAGCAGACTGGCGGGAGCTCAGCCTTACGAGCAGTACTTC	TRBJ2-7	TRBD2	16	TRBV15
CASTLPGQGSYEQYF	TGTGCCAGCACCCTGCCGGGACAGGGTTCCTACGAGCAGTACTTC	TRBJ2-7	TRBD1	15	TRBV5-8
CASSPGHQNQPQHF	TGTGCCAGCAGTCCGGGACATCAGAATCAGCCCCAGCATTTT	TRBJ1-5	.	14	TRBV5-5